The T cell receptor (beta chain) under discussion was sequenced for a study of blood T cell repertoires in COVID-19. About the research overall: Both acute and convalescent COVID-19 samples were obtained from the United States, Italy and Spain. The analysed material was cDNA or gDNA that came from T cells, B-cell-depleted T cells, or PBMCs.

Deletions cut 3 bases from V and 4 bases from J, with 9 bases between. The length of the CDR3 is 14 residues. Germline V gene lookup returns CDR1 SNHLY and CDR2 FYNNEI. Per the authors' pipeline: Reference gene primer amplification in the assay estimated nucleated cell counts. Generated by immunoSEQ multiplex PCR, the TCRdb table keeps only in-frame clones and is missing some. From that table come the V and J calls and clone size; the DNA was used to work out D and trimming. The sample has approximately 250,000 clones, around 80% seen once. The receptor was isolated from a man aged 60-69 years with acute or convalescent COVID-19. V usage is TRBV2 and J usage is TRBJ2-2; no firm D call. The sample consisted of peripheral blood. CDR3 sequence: CASSELHTTGELFF. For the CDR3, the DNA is TGTGCCAGCAGTGAGTTACATACCACCGGGGAGCTGTTTTTT.